This T cell receptor beta chain was profiled in a study of T cell responses to AZD1222 COVID-19 vaccine. TCRdb keeps only in-frame clones here, not all; method: immunoSEQ multiplex PCR. Counted here are 45,000 to 70,000 clones, approximately 86% occurring once; the ten biggest clones make up around 15%. V was clipped by 3 bases and J by 3 bases; unmatched bases: 7. The CDR3 is made up of 15 amino acids. Per germline, CDR1 SGHRS and CDR2 YFSETQ. The rearrangement joins TRBV5-1 to TRBJ1-2; 8 nucleotides align to TRBD1. The TCR was taken from an adult in good health. This sample comprised peripheral blood, obtained on day 0 of AZD1222 vaccination. The CDR3 reads CASSSLQGADYGYTF. The CDR3 DNA reads as TGCGCCAGCAGCTCCCTCCAGGGGGCCGACTATGGCTACACCTTC.